This is a list of T cell receptor beta chains from one sample in a study of T cell responses to AZD1222 COVID-19 vaccine. Repertoires were generated with immunoSEQ multiplex PCR, while TCRdb's copy carries only in-frame clones and drops some. The table records roughly 120,000 clones, 88% of them present only once. Sample: peripheral blood, taken on day 0 of AZD1222 vaccination. Receptors originate from an adult in good health. Each CDR3 is given with its conserved first and last residue.

J gene	V gene	CDR3 protein
TRBJ2-7	TRBV4-1	CASSPSRDAKSLSSYEQYF
TRBJ2-5	TRBV10-3	CATQTGQETQYF
TRBJ1-5	TRBV27	CASSLSRQGNQPQHF
TRBJ1-2	TRBV6-1	CASSENPIASNYGYTF
TRBJ2-1	TRBV9	CASSRGSGSYNEQFF
TRBJ2-3	TRBV14	CASSQFTILYTDTQYF
TRBJ1-1	TRBV5-1	CASSILQGGGTEAFF
TRBJ1-5	TRBV7-9	CASSFGGNQPQHF
TRBJ1-1	TRBV4-2	CASSQNTEAFF
TRBJ1-1	TRBV12-3/TRBV12-4	CASRRDRATEAFF
TRBJ1-1	TRBV7-9	CASSGRQYPNTEAFF
TRBJ2-3	TRBV28	CASSSGGLADTQYF
TRBJ2-5	TRBV24-1	CATSDPRPGPQGETQYF
TRBJ1-2	TRBV19	CATLVRPNYGYTF
TRBJ2-7	TRBV2	CASHRASSYEQYF
TRBJ1-4	TRBV7-9	CASSPRQEGEKLFF
TRBJ1-2	TRBV7-9	CASSLAVQDYGYTF
TRBJ2-6	TRBV2	CASIAGYGANVLTF
TRBJ1-1	TRBV6-6	CASSPRLNTEAFF
TRBJ2-3	TRBV27	CASSSDESFPYTDTQYF
TRBJ2-7	TRBV9	CASSVGDTNYEQYF
TRBJ2-1	TRBV6-5	CASSYSYSGGGNEQFF
TRBJ1-6	TRBV6-5	CASSPQGPYNSPLHF
TRBJ2-7	TRBV6-5	CASRPGQHSYEQYF
TRBJ2-7	TRBV6-5	CASSKTGSPYEQYF
TRBJ2-3	TRBV29-1	CSVDADWADTQYF
TRBJ1-1	TRBV29-1	CSVNTGQPMNTEAFF
TRBJ2-3	TRBV5-6	CASSLYSRTDTQYF
TRBJ1-2	TRBV12-3/TRBV12-4	CASSYGGQGYTF
TRBJ2-1	TRBV27	CASFVRIAGGSRYEQFF
TRBJ1-1	TRBV3-1/TRBV3-2	CASSLQGINTEAFF
TRBJ2-3	TRBV11-3	CASSLSGASTDTQYF
TRBJ2-3	TRBV29-1	CSVQGEADTQYF
TRBJ2-1	TRBV6-5	CATRLAGGVYNEQFF
TRBJ1-2	TRBV3-1/TRBV3-2	CASSQGAVQGNYGYTF
TRBJ1-1	TRBV20-1	CRAGYTEAFF
TRBJ2-2	TRBV5-1	CASRRLAGTGELFF
TRBJ1-2	TRBV24-1	CATSDLGYYGYTF
TRBJ1-3	TRBV18	CASSPSITGNTIYF
TRBJ1-1	TRBV6-5	CASRLGATSTEAFF
TRBJ1-2	TRBV6-5	CASSFGQGHYGYTF
TRBJ2-7	TRBV7-8	CASSLGNKLGEGRYEQYF
TRBJ2-1	TRBV5-1	CASSLGQGSYNEQFF
TRBJ1-1	TRBV5-4	CASSQTGLNTEAFF
TRBJ1-2	TRBV5-4	CASSLGAGADYGYTF
TRBJ1-2	TRBV19	CASSHVTNRGLNGYTF
TRBJ1-5	TRBV3-1/TRBV3-2	CASSQTDQPQHF
TRBJ2-7	TRBV13	CASSLGPGGEQYF
TRBJ1-2	TRBV4-1	CASSQVHREVTNYGYTF
TRBJ2-7	TRBV9	CASSPGTPYEQYF
TRBJ1-1	TRBV10-3	CAISLTGRTEAFF
TRBJ2-3	TRBV30	CAWSVQTSGGSTDTQYF
TRBJ1-2	TRBV18	CASSDRYYGYTF
TRBJ1-1	TRBV9	CASSVRELPNTEAFF
TRBJ2-3	TRBV3-1/TRBV3-2	CASSHTGDTQYF
TRBJ1-2	TRBV5-1	CASSLSFYGYTF
TRBJ1-4	TRBV14	CASSQGLSPGGYSTNEKLFF